The entry below describes one T cell receptor (beta chain). The target antigen is unknown. The CDR3 extends over 14 amino acids. After removal of 2 bases from V and 7 bases from J, the junction contained 3 bases not matched to a gene. CDR1 SGHRS and CDR2 YFSETQ come from the germline V gene. This entry is derived from a study of a mutant IDH1 vaccine in newly diagnosed glioma. Overall study context: Commencement of vaccination occurred 4-6 weeks following radiotherapy alone, or concurrently with temozolomide cycles. Patients arrived already treated with radiotherapy, temozolomide, or both, most having had both.

Sequenced by immunoSEQ multiplex PCR; TCRdb stores in-frame clones only, minus some. The sample shows 60,000 or so clones, about 81% of them seen only once. As to time point: week 5, during vaccination. Each dose of the vaccine consisted of 300 ug of mutant IDH1 20-mer peptide, with topical imiquimod. The sequence came from a woman aged 50 to 65 with glioma. The sample in question was PBMCs, obtained from a glioma patient whose treatment included an IDH1 peptide vaccine. V gene TRBV5-1 combines with J gene TRBJ1-6; 7 bases match TRBD1. CDR3 nucleotide sequence: TGCGCCAGCAGCTTAAGGGGGCCCAATTCACCCCTCCACTTT. Its translation is CASSLRGPNSPLHF.